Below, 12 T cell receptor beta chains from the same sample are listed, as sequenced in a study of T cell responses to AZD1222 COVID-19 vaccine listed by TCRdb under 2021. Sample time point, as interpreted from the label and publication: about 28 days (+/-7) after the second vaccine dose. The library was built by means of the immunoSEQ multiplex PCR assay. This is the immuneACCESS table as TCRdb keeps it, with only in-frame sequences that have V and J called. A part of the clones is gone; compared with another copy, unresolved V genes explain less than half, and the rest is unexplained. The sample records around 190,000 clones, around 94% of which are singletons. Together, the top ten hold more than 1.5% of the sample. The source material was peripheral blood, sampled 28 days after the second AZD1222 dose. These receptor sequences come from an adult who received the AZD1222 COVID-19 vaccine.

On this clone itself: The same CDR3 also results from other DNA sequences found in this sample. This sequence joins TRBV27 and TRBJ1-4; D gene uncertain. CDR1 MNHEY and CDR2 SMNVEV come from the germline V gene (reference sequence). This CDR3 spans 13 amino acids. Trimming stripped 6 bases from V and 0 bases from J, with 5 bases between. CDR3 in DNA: TGTGCCAGCAGCTCGACAACTAATGAAAAACTGTTTTTT. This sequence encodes CASSSTTNEKLFF. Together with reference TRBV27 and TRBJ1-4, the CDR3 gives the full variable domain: EAQVTQNPRYLITVTGKKLTVTCSQNMNHEYMSWYRQDPGLGLRQIYYSMNVEVTDKGDVPEGYKVSRKEKRNFPLILESPSPNQTSLYFCASSSTTNEKLFFGSGTQLSVL.

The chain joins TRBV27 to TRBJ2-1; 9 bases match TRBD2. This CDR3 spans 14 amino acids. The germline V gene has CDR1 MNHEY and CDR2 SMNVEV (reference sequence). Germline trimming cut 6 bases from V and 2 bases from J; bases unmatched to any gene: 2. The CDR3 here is CASRVAGAYNEQFF. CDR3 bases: TGTGCCAGCAGGGTAGCGGGGGCCTACAATGAGCAGTTCTTC.

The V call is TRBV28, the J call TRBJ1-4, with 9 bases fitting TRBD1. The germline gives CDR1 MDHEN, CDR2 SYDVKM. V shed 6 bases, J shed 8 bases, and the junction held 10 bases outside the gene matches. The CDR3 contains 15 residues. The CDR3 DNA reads TGTGCCAGCAGGCCCTCCGGGACAGGGCGGGAAAAACTGTTTTTT. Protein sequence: CASRPSGTGREKLFF.

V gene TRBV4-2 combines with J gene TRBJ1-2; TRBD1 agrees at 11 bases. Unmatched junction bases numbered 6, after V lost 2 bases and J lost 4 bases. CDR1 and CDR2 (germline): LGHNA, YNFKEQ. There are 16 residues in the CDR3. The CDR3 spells CASSQTGTGGTYGYTF. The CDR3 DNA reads TGTGCCAGCAGCCAAACCGGGACAGGGGGAACCTATGGCTACACCTTC.

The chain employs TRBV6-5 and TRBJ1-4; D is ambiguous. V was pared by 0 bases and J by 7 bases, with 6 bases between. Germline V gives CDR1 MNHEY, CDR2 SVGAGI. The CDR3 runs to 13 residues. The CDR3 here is CASSYSHSEKLFF. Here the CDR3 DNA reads TGTGCCAGCAGTTACTCCCACAGTGAAAAACTGTTTTTT.

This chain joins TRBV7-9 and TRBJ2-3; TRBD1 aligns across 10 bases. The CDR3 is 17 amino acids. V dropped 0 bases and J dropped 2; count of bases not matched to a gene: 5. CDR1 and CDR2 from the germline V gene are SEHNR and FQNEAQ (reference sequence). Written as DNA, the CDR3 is TGTGCCAGCAGCTTAGCCGGGACAGGGGAGTTCACAGATACGCAGTATTTT. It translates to CASSLAGTGEFTDTQYF. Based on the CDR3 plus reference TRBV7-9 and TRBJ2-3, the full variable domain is DTGVSQNPRHKITKRGQNVTFRCDPISEHNRLYWYRQTLGQGPEFLTYFQNEAQLEKSRLLSDRFSAERPKGSFSTLEIQRTEQGDSAMYLCASSLAGTGEFTDTQYFGPGTRLTVL.

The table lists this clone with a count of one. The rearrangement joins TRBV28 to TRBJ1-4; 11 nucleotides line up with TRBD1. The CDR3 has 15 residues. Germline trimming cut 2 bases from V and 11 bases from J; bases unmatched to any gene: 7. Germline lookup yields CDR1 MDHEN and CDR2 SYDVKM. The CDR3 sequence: CASSLPGTGGEKLFF. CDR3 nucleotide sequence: TGTGCCAGCAGTTTACCCGGGACAGGGGGTGAGAAACTGTTTTTT. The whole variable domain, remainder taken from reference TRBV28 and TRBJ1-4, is DVKVTQSSRYLVKRTGEKVFLECVQDMDHENMFWYRQDPGLGLRLIYFSYDVKMKEKGDIPEGYSVSREKKERFSLILESASTNQTSMYLCASSLPGTGGEKLFFGSGTQLSVL.

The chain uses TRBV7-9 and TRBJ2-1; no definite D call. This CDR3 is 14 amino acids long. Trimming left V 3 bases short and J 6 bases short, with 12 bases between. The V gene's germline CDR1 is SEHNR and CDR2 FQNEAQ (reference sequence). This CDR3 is CASSFPSRSNEQFF. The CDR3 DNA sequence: TGTGCCAGCAGCTTCCCCTCCAGGAGCAATGAGCAGTTCTTC. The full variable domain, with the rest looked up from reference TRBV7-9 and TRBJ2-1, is DTGVSQNPRHKITKRGQNVTFRCDPISEHNRLYWYRQTLGQGPEFLTYFQNEAQLEKSRLLSDRFSAERPKGSFSTLEIQRTEQGDSAMYLCASSFPSRSNEQFFGPGTRLTVL.

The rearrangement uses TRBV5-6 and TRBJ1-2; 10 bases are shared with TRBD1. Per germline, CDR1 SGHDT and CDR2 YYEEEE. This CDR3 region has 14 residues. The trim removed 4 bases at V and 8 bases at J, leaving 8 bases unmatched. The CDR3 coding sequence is TGTGCCAGCAGCCCCGGGACAGGGGTAGGGGGCTACACCTTC. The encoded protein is CASSPGTGVGGYTF.

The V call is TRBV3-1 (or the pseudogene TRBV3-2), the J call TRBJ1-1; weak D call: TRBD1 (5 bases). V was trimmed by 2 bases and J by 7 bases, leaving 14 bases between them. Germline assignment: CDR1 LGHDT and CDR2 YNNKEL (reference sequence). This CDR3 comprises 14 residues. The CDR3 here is CASSQPPGTHEAFF. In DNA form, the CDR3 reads TGTGCCAGCAGCCAACCACCAGGGACCCATGAAGCTTTCTTT.

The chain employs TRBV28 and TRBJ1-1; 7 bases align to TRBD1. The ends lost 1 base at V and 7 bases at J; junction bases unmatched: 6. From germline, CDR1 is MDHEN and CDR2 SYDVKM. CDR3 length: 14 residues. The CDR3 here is CASSLFKGQIEAFF. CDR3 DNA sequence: TGTGCCAGCAGTTTATTTAAGGGACAGATTGAAGCTTTCTTT.

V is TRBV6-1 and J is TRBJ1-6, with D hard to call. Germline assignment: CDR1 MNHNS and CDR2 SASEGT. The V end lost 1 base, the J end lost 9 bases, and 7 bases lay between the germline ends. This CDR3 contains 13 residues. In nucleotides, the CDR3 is TGTGCCAGCAGTGAAGGCGAGGTTTCACCCCTCCACTTT. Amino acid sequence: CASSEGEVSPLHF.